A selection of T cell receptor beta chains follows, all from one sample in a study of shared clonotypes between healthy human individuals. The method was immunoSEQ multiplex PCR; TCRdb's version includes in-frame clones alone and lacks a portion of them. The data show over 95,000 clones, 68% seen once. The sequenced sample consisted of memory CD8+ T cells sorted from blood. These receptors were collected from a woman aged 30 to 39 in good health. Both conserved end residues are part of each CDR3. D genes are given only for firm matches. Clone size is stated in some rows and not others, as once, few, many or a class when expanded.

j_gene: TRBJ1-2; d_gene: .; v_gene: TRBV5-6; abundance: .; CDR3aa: CASSLAGGGYTF; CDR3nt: TGTGCCAGCAGCTTGGCGGGGGGCGGCTACACCTTC
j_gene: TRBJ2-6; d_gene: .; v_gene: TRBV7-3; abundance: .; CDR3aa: CASSPFLIGANVLTF; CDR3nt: TGTGCCAGCAGCCCGTTCTTGATAGGGGCCAACGTCCTGACTTTC
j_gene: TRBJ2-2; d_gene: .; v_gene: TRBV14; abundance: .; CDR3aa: CATLATGNTGELFF; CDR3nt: TGTGCCACCTTAGCCACAGGTAACACCGGGGAGCTGTTTTTT
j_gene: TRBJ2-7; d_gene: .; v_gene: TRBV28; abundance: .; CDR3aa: CASRGRPSYEQYF; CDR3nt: TGTGCCAGCAGGGGACGGCCGTCCTACGAGCAGTACTTC
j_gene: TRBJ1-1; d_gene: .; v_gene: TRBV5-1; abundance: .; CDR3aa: CASSLVRGVNPEAFF; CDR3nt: TGCGCCAGCAGCTTGGTAAGGGGGGTAAATCCTGAAGCTTTCTTT
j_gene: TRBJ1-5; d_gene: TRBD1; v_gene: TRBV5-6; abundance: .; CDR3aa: CASSPPRPRTGRDHQPQHF; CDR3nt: TGTGCCAGCAGCCCCCCAAGGCCGAGGACAGGCAGGGATCATCAGCCCCAGCATTTT
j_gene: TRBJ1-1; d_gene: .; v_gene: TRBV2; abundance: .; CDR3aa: CASSFYREFTEAFF; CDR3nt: TGTGCCAGCAGCTTCTACAGGGAGTTCACTGAAGCTTTCTTT
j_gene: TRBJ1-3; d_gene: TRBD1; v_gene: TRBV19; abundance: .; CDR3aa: CASSISRGTSGNTIYF; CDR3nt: TGTGCCAGTAGTATCTCCAGGGGGACCTCTGGAAACACCATATATTTT
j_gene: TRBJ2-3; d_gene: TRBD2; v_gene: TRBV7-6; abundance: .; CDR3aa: CASSLGLAGGTGTDTQYF; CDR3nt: TGTGCCAGCAGCTTAGGACTAGCGGGAGGGACTGGCACAGATACGCAGTATTTT
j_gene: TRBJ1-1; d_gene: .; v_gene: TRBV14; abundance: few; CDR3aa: CASTPHGALYTEAFF; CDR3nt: TGTGCCAGCACCCCCCATGGGGCTCTGTACACTGAAGCTTTCTTT
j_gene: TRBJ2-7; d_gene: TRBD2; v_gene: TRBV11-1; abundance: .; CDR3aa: CASSLWGRANEQYF; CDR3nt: TGTGCCAGCAGCTTGTGGGGGAGGGCCAACGAGCAGTACTTC
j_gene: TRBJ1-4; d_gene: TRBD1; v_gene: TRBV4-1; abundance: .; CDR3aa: CASSQNPGTVDEKLFF; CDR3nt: TGCGCCAGCAGCCAAAACCCCGGGACAGTGGATGAAAAACTGTTTTTT
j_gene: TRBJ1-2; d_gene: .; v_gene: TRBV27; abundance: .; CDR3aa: CASSSAPAGSYGYTF; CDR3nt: TGTGCCAGCAGTTCAGCCCCGGCAGGTTCCTATGGCTACACCTTC
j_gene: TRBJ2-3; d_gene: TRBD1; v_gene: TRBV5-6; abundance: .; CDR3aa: CASSPDGQGALDTQYF; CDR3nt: TGTGCCAGCAGCCCGGATGGACAGGGGGCGTTGGATACGCAGTATTTT
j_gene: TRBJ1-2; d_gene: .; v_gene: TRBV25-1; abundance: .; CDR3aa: CASSEYIDNYGYTF; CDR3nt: TGTGCCAGCAGTGAATATATCGATAACTATGGCTACACCTTC
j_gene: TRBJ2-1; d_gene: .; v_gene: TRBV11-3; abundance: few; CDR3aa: CASGGAGDSGEQFF; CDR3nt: TGTGCCAGCGGGGGGGCAGGGGACTCTGGCGAGCAGTTCTTC
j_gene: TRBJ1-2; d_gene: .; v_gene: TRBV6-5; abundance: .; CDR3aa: CASSPGQRGGYTF; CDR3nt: TGTGCCAGCAGTCCCGGCCAGCGGGGTGGCTACACCTTC
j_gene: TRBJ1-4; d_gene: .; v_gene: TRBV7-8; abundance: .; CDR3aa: CASSLVGGGNEKLFF; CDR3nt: TGTGCCAGCAGCTTAGTCGGCGGGGGTAATGAAAAACTGTTTTTT
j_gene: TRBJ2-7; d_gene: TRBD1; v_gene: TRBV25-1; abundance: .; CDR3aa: CASSALDRDNREQYF; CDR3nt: TGTGCCAGCAGTGCCCTGGACAGGGATAATCGCGAGCAGTACTTC
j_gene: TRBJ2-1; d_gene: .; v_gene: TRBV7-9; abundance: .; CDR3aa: CASRPLTSQGGNEQFF; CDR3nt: TGTGCCAGCCGTCCCCTAACCTCCCAAGGGGGTAATGAGCAGTTCTTC
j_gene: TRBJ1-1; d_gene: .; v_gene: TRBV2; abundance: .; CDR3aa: CASGNGGRTEAFF; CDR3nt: TGTGCCAGCGGTAATGGGGGGCGTACTGAAGCTTTCTTT
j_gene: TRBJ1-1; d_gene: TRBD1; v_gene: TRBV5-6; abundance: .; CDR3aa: CASSSRGLMNTEAFF; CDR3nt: TGTGCCAGCAGCTCCAGGGGGTTAATGAACACTGAAGCTTTCTTT
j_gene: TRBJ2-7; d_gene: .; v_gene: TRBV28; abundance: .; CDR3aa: CASSLRGPPSYEQYF; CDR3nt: TGTGCCAGCAGTTTACGCGGGCCTCCCTCCTACGAGCAGTACTTC
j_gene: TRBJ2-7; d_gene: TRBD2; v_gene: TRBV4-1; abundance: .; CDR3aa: CASSQVGGSYEQYF; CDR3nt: TGCGCCAGCAGCCAAGTGGGCGGGAGCTACGAGCAGTACTTC
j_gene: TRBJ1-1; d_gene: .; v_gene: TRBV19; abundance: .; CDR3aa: CASSEDTSNTEAFF; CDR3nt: TGTGCCAGTAGTGAGGACACTTCGAACACTGAAGCTTTCTTT
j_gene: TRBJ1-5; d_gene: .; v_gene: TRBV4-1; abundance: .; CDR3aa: CASSQDPGGQPQHF; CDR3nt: TGCGCCAGCAGCCAAGATCCGGGAGGACAGCCCCAGCATTTT
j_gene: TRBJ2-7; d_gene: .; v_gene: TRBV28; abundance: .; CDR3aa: CATKANGRPYEQYF; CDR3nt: TGTGCCACCAAGGCTAATGGCAGGCCCTACGAGCAGTACTTC
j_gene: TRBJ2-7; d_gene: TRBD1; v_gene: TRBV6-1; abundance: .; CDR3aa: CASRGQGGLEQYF; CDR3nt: TGTGCCAGCAGGGGACAGGGAGGACTCGAGCAGTACTTC
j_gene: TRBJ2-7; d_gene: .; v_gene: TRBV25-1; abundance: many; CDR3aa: CASSDERLYEQYF; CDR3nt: TGTGCCAGCAGTGATGAGAGACTCTACGAGCAGTACTTC
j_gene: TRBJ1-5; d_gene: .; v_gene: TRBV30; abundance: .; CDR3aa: CAWSSSGTAALSNQPQHF; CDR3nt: TGTGCCTGGAGTTCGTCCGGGACTGCTGCCCTTAGCAATCAGCCCCAGCATTTT
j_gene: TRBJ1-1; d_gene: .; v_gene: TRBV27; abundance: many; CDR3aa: CASSYKYGTEAFF; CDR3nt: TGTGCCAGCAGTTACAAGTACGGCACTGAAGCTTTCTTT
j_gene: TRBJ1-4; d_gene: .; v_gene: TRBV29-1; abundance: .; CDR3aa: CSVEDRGPTNEKLFF; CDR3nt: TGCAGCGTTGAAGATCGGGGGCCAACTAATGAAAAACTGTTTTTT
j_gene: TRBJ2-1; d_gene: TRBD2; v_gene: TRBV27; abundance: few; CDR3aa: CASSLLAGAPRERYNEQFF; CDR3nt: TGTGCCAGCAGTTTACTAGCGGGGGCACCCAGGGAGAGGTACAATGAGCAGTTCTTC
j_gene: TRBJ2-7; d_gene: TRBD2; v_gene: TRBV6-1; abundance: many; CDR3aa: CASSEVTGLAGGLREQYF; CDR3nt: TGTGCCAGCAGTGAAGTAACGGGACTAGCGGGAGGGCTTAGGGAGCAGTACTTC
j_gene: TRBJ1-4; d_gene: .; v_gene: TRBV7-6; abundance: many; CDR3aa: CASSLLGEKLFF; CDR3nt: TGTGCCAGCAGCTTATTAGGTGAAAAACTGTTTTTT
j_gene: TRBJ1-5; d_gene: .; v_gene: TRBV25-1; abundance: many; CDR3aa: CASSESAKSVDNQPQHF; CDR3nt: TGTGCCAGCAGTGAATCCGCAAAATCGGTGGACAATCAGCCCCAGCATTTT
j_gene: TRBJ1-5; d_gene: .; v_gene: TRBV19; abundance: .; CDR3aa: CASSIDLWGVSQPQHF; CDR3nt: TGTGCCAGTAGTATAGATCTATGGGGGGTTAGTCAGCCCCAGCATTTT
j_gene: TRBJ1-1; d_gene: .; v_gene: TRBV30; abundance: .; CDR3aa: CAWAFGDTEAFF; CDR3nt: TGTGCCTGGGCTTTTGGGGACACTGAAGCTTTCTTT
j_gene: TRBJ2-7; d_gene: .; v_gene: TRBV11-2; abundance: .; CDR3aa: CASSLETIYEQYF; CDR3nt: TGTGCCAGCAGCTTAGAAACGATCTACGAGCAGTACTTC
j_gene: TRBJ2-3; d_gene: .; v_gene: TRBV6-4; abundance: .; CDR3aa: CASSERIRGSTQYF; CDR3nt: TGTGCCAGCAGTGAACGGATTCGTGGGTCGACGCAGTATTTT
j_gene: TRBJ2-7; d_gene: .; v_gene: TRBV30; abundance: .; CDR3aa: CAWSLDYYEQYF; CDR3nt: TGTGCCTGGAGTCTGGACTATTACGAGCAGTACTTC
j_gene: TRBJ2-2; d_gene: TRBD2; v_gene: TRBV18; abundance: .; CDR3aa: CASSPGLAATNTGELFF; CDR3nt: TGTGCCAGCTCACCGGGACTAGCGGCAACGAACACCGGGGAGCTGTTTTTT
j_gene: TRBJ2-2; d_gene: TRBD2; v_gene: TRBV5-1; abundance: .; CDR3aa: CASSSLTSGRTGELFF; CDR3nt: TGCGCCAGCAGCTCCCTGACTAGCGGGAGAACCGGGGAGCTGTTTTTT
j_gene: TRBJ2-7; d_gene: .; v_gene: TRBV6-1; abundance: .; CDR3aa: CASSTTGSSSYEQYF; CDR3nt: TGTGCCAGCAGTACCACCGGGTCCAGCTCCTACGAGCAGTACTTC
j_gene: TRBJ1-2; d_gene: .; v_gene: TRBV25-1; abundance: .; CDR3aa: CASKTRDAFGGYTF; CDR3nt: TGTGCCAGCAAGACTCGGGACGCGTTTGGTGGCTACACCTTC